One sample yielded the 7 T cell receptor beta chains listed below, sequenced in a study of cytomegalovirus exposure and HLA in healthy donors. In the PCR, 60 Vbeta and 13 Jbeta primers were used. Assay: immunoSEQ multiplex PCR; the TCRdb copy retains only in-frame clones and omits some. Here the sample spans about 140,000 clones, approximately 80% being singletons. The specimen was PBMCs. Receptors were obtained from a female donor in good health and CMV-seronegative.

The V gene is TRBV2, the J gene TRBJ2-5; TRBD1 matches 8 bases. CDR1 is SNHLY and CDR2 is FYNNEI in the germline V gene. This CDR3 is built from 15 residues. V lost 7 bases to trimming and J lost 5 bases; unmatched junction nucleotides: 12. The CDR3 region is CASKTRTGMVETQYF. The DNA for the CDR3 is TGTGCCAGCAAAACACGGACAGGGATGGTGGAGACCCAGTACTTC.

The genes are TRBV15 and TRBJ1-5; D uncertain. CDR3 length: 15 amino acids. In germline, CDR1 is LNHNV, CDR2 YYDKDF (reference sequence). V lost 5 bases to trimming and J lost 0 bases, with 11 bases between them. CDR3 bases: TGTGCCACCAGCTACGACATGTTTAGCAATCAGCCCCAGCATTTT. Translation: CATSYDMFSNQPQHF.

The V call is TRBV28, the J call TRBJ1-1, with TRBD1 as a possible D gene (6 bases). Germline CDR1 is MDHEN and CDR2 is SYDVKM. This CDR3 comprises 12 residues. The V end lost 5 bases, the J end lost 4 bases, and 8 bases lay between the germline ends. In DNA, the CDR3 is TGTGCCAGCAGTATAGGGGGCACTGAAGCTTTCTTT. As protein: CASSIGGTEAFF.

V gene TRBV14 combines with J gene TRBJ2-7, with 10 bases matching TRBD2. The CDR3 loop spans 15 amino acids. V lost 4 bases, J lost 0 bases, and 3 bases stayed unmatched. Germline-derived CDR1 and CDR2 are SGHDN and FVKESK. The CDR3 coding sequence is TGTGCCAGCAGCCCGACTAGCGGGCCCTCCTACGAGCAGTACTTC. Translation: CASSPTSGPSYEQYF.

CDR3 loop: CASSLSWTSVSYEQYF. The CDR3 DNA is TGTGCCAGCAGTTTATCCTGGACTAGCGTTTCCTACGAGCAGTACTTC. This rearrangement joins TRBV6-5 to TRBJ2-7, with 9 nucleotides matching TRBD2. V trimming: 4 bases; J trimming: 1 base; junction bases outside the gene matches: 8. The CDR3 contains 16 residues. Germline CDR1 MNHEY, CDR2 SVGAGI.

The rearrangement joins TRBV4-1 to TRBJ2-7, with TRBD2 matching over 7 bases. The CDR3 is 14 amino acids. Germline V gives CDR1 MGHRA, CDR2 YSYEKL. J was trimmed by 6 bases and V by 5 bases; bases with no gene match: 10. The CDR3 sequence is CASSASGNGGEQYF. CDR3 DNA sequence: TGCGCCAGCAGCGCCAGCGGGAACGGCGGCGAGCAGTACTTC.

This clone was counted between two and nine times. V and J are TRBV2 and TRBJ1-1; TRBD1 aligns across 7 bases. V dropped 6 bases and J dropped 0; count of bases not matched to a gene: 4. CDR3 length: 14 residues. The V gene's germline CDR1 is SNHLY and CDR2 FYNNEI. CDR3: CASRTGTVNTEAFF. Here the CDR3 DNA reads TGTGCCAGCAGGACCGGGACAGTGAACACTGAAGCTTTCTTT.